This passage covers 10 T cell receptor beta chains from one sample sequenced in a study of beta chain features in type 1 diabetes. Antigen specificity for these receptors is unknown. Overall study findings and caveats: When Type 1 diabetes patients were examined, their TCRB CDR3s proved moderately but significantly shorter in all four CD4+ subsets.

Expressed TCRB transcripts got sequenced, as all isolated RNA was reverse transcribed. Data came from immunoSEQ multiplex PCR; TCRdb stores just in-frame clones and leaves some out. This sample carries 230,000 or so clones, around 16% of them seen once, and the ten largest clones take 0.08% to 0.095%. Sample: naive CD4+ T cells from blood. Receptors were obtained from a man aged 25-45 years with type 1 diabetes.

The chain's CDR3 is CSVDTPAGANVLTF. CDR3 sequence (DNA): TGCAGCGTTGATACCCCGGCCGGGGCCAACGTCCTGACTTTC. The chain carries TRBV29-1 and TRBJ2-6; D is ambiguous. Trimming pared 3 bases from V and 4 bases from J, leaving 10 bases between. The length of the CDR3 is 14 residues. Germline V gene lookup returns CDR1 SQVTM and CDR2 ANQGSEA.

The chain is built from TRBV29-1 and TRBJ2-3; possibly TRBD1 for D (5 bases). Germline lookup yields CDR1 SQVTM and CDR2 ANQGSEA. The CDR3 length is 14 residues. The germline V and J ends were trimmed by 7 bases and 0 bases, with 14 bases remaining between them. The CDR3: CSAGRQLSTDTQYF. The CDR3 nucleotides read TGCAGCGCTGGAAGACAGTTAAGCACAGATACGCAGTATTTT.

As to this clone: Within the sample, other DNA sequences also encode this same CDR3. The chain couples TRBV9 to TRBJ2-3; the D is unclear. Germline assignment: CDR1 SGDLS and CDR2 YYNGEE. The V end was cut by 0 bases, the J end by 5 bases, with 10 bases between. The CDR3 extends over 14 amino acids. The CDR3 DNA reads as TGTGCCAGCAGCGTAGGTGGTAGGCTAGATACGCAGTATTTT. As protein: CASSVGGRLDTQYF.

This clone was seen a handful of times. The genes are TRBV7-9 and TRBJ2-7, with D possibly being TRBD1 (6 bases). The ends were cut back, 8 bases at V and 3 bases at J, with 14 bases in the middle. The CDR3 sequence is 13 residues long. In germline, CDR1 is SEHNR, CDR2 FQNEAQ (reference sequence). The CDR3 here is CASRTTGHYEQYF. The CDR3, as DNA: TGTGCCAGCCGGACGACAGGTCACTACGAGCAGTACTTC.

The chain combines TRBV6-1 with TRBJ2-1; the D gene is possibly TRBD1 (6 bases). The germline V gene encodes CDR1 MNHNS and CDR2 SASEGT. The germline V and J ends were trimmed by 3 bases and 5 bases, with 8 bases remaining between them. The CDR3 extends over 13 amino acids. This CDR3 reads CASSDRTDNEQFF. For the CDR3, the DNA is TGTGCCAGCAGTGACAGGACAGACAATGAGCAGTTCTTC.

This clone turned up a few times. The rearrangement joins TRBV7-9 to TRBJ2-1; 7 bases match TRBD1. J lost 4 bases, V lost 8 bases, and 8 bases had no gene match. Looked up from germline, CDR1 is SEHNR and CDR2 is FQNEAQ (reference sequence). The CDR3 spans 14 residues. The CDR3 loop reads CASFRDSQYNEQFF. CDR3 coding DNA: TGTGCCAGCTTCCGGGACAGCCAGTACAATGAGCAGTTCTTC. Filled out from reference TRBV7-9 and TRBJ2-1, the complete variable domain reads DTGVSQNPRHKITKRGQNVTFRCDPISEHNRLYWYRQTLGQGPEFLTYFQNEAQLEKSRLLSDRFSAERPKGSFSTLEIQRTEQGDSAMYLCASFRDSQYNEQFFGPGTRLTVL.

The rearrangement uses TRBV9 and TRBJ2-1, with 10 bases matching TRBD2. CDR3 size: 15 residues. From germline, CDR1 is SGDLS and CDR2 YYNGEE. The trim removed 0 bases at V and 7 bases at J, leaving 4 bases unmatched. CDR3 protein: CASSVVPSGSNEQFF. DNA for the CDR3: TGTGCCAGCAGCGTAGTCCCTAGCGGGAGTAATGAGCAGTTCTTC.

The chain has TRBV7-3 and TRBJ2-3; 8 nucleotides line up with TRBD1. V shed 5 bases, J shed 1 base, and the junction held 8 bases outside the gene matches. Germline CDR1 and CDR2: SGHTA and FQGTGA. This CDR3 contains 16 residues. The DNA for the CDR3 is TGTGCCAGCAGCGCTCAGGGGGCGCGTGGCACAGATACGCAGTATTTT. Its protein is CASSAQGARGTDTQYF.

The chain couples TRBV18 to TRBJ2-3; the match to TRBD1 covers 7 bases. Germline V gene lookup returns CDR1 KGHSH and CDR2 LQKENI. The length of the CDR3 is 15 residues. The junction had 11 bases not matched to a gene; V was cut back by 5 bases and J by 6 bases. The CDR3 DNA reads as TGTGCCAGCTCATCTCAGGGGGTCCAGACGGATACGCAGTATTTT. Translating it yields CASSSQGVQTDTQYF.

The rearrangement links TRBV5-1 to TRBJ1-2; D uncertain. Germline assignment: CDR1 SGHRS and CDR2 YFSETQ. Trimming left V 5 bases short and J 5 bases short, with 22 bases between. The CDR3 runs 16 residues. The CDR3 is CASSHNALDPVYGYTF. DNA for the CDR3: TGCGCCAGCAGTCATAACGCTCTGGACCCAGTTTATGGCTACACCTTC.